Listed here are 29 T cell receptor beta chains from one sample, sequenced in a study of blood T cell repertoires in COVID-19. TCRdb keeps only in-frame clones here, not all; method: immunoSEQ multiplex PCR. Of about 250,000 clones in the sample, roughly 84% are singletons; the top ten hold 3.4%. Material: PBMCs or T cells enriched from blood (not recorded which). The receptors here all came from a man aged 45 to 65 who had recovered from COVID-19.

V usage is TRBV5-5 and J usage is TRBJ2-7; TRBD1 matches 8 bases. Looked up from germline, CDR1 is SGHKS and CDR2 is YYEKEE (reference sequence). V lost 4 bases and J lost 2; bases outside the gene matches: 5. This CDR3 has 14 residues. This CDR3 is CASSADRVPYEQYF. The DNA of the CDR3 is TGTGCCAGCAGCGCGGACAGGGTCCCCTACGAGCAGTACTTC.

The V and J genes are TRBV2 and TRBJ1-1; maybe TRBD1 (5 bases). The CDR3 has 14 amino acids. The V end was cut by 4 bases, the J end by 6 bases, with 15 bases between. Looked up from germline, CDR1 is SNHLY and CDR2 is FYNNEI. CDR3 loop: CASSVGGSRAEAFF. CDR3 in DNA: TGTGCCAGCAGTGTGGGGGGTTCCAGAGCTGAAGCTTTCTTT.

This clone occurred a few times. This chain connects TRBV27 to TRBJ1-2, with TRBD1 identical over 7 bases. This CDR3 is built from 13 residues. With V trimmed by 3 bases and J by 8 bases, 6 bases remained unmatched. Germline V gene sequence: CDR1 MNHEY, CDR2 SMNVEV (reference sequence). CDR3 sequence: CASSFQGQYGYTF. In nucleotides, the CDR3 is TGTGCCAGCAGTTTTCAGGGACAGTACGGCTACACCTTC.

J is TRBJ1-3 and V is TRBV5-1; a weak D match, TRBD1 (5 bases). Trimming removed 0 bases at V and 4 bases at J, with 11 bases between. This CDR3 is built from 15 residues. Germline-derived CDR1 and CDR2 are SGHRS and YFSETQ. The DNA for the CDR3 is TGCGCCAGCAGCTTGGGACAGTCGGACGGAAACACCATATATTTT. Encoded protein: CASSLGQSDGNTIYF.

The J gene is TRBJ1-5, the V gene TRBV18; D call uncertain. The V gene's germline CDR1 is KGHSH and CDR2 LQKENI. The V gene lost 6 bases and the J gene lost 2 bases, with 14 bases spanning the gap. The CDR3 has 15 amino acids. In nucleotides, the CDR3 is TGTGCCAGCTCCAAAACGGATGAGGGCAATCAGCCCCAGCATTTT. Encoded protein: CASSKTDEGNQPQHF.

This clone was picked up one time. V and J are TRBV11-2 and TRBJ1-5; D uncertain. Germline V CDR1 and CDR2: SGHAT, FQNNGV. Trimming took 5 bases from V and 7 from J, leaving 9 bases between them. This CDR3 spans 12 amino acids. In nucleotides, the CDR3 is TGTGCCAGCAGCCCCATGGGCCAGCCCCAGCATTTT. It specifies CASSPMGQPQHF.

This clone came up once. This chain uses TRBV7-3 with TRBJ2-3; 7 nucleotides line up with TRBD2. Germline CDR1 SGHTA, CDR2 FQGTGA. With V trimmed by 4 bases and J by 4 bases, 5 bases remained unmatched. This CDR3 is built from 14 residues. The CDR3, as DNA: TGTGCCAGCAGCTGGGGGGGGAGCCCAGATACGCAGTATTTT. Amino acid sequence: CASSWGGSPDTQYF.

The chain links TRBV5-4 to TRBJ2-1; 12 nucleotides agree with TRBD2. The germline V gene encodes CDR1 SGHNT and CDR2 YYREEE (reference sequence). V lost 3 bases, J lost 10 bases, and 5 bases stayed unmatched. CDR3 length: 14 amino acids. CDR3 sequence: CASSSTSGSGEQFF. The DNA of the CDR3 is TGTGCCAGCAGCTCGACTAGCGGGAGTGGCGAGCAGTTCTTC. The full variable domain, rest sourced from reference TRBV5-4 and TRBJ2-1, is ETGVTQSPTHLIKTRGQQVTLRCSSQSGHNTVSWYQQALGQGPQFIFQYYREEENGRGNFPPRFSGLQFPNYSSELNVNALELDDSALYLCASSSTSGSGEQFFGPGTRLTVL.

The rearrangement links TRBV18 to TRBJ2-3, with D tentatively TRBD2 (5 bases). The CDR3 loop spans 14 amino acids. CDR1 KGHSH and CDR2 LQKENI come from the germline V gene. The V end was cut by 3 bases, the J end by 3 bases, with 10 bases between. CDR3 nucleotides: TGTGCCAGCTCACCCCCTAGCCCGACAGATACGCAGTATTTT. Translated, it gives CASSPPSPTDTQYF.

This chain links TRBV2 with TRBJ1-1, with 7 bases aligning to TRBD1. The V gene end was trimmed by 8 bases and the J gene end by 4 bases; junction bases not matched to a gene: 13. Germline CDR1 SNHLY, CDR2 FYNNEI. The CDR3 runs to 15 residues. CDR3 bases: TGTGCCAGCTCCCCGATAGACAGGGAGCGCACTGAAGCTTTCTTT. This codes for CASSPIDRERTEAFF.

The J gene is TRBJ1-1, the V gene TRBV7-2; 8 bases align to TRBD1. This CDR3 spans 14 amino acids. The J segment lost 1 base and the V segment lost 3 bases, leaving 1 base of the junction unmatched. Germline CDR1 is SGHTA and CDR2 is FQGNSA. CDR3 DNA: TGTGCCAGCAGCTTGGACAGGGCGAACACTGAAGCTTTCTTT. Translation gives CASSLDRANTEAFF.

J is TRBJ1-2 and V is TRBV3-1 (or the pseudogene TRBV3-2); 7 nucleotides align to TRBD1. V shed 6 bases, J shed 2 bases, and the junction held 6 bases outside the gene matches. In germline, CDR1 is LGHDT, CDR2 YNNKEL (reference sequence). This CDR3 region has 14 residues. CDR3: CASSRQTGNYGYTF. DNA for the CDR3: TGTGCCAGCAGTCGACAGACAGGGAACTATGGCTACACCTTC.

The V gene is TRBV11-2, the J gene TRBJ2-5, with D possibly matching TRBD2 (6 bases). The CDR3 covers 13 residues. Trimming stripped 6 bases from V and 3 bases from J, with 11 bases between. Germline V gene data show CDR1 as SGHAT and CDR2 as FQNNGV. The CDR3 bases are TGTGCCAGCAGTGGGGACTTTAAAGAGACCCAGTACTTC. Protein sequence: CASSGDFKETQYF.

The gene calls are TRBV7-9 and TRBJ2-7; D ambiguous. The V end lost 4 bases, the J end lost 2 bases, and 9 bases lay between the germline ends. CDR3 length: 13 residues. CDR1 and CDR2 (germline): SEHNR, FQNEAQ (reference sequence). The CDR3: CASSSAITYEQYF. CDR3 sequence (DNA): TGTGCCAGCAGCTCTGCTATCACCTACGAGCAGTACTTC.

To note about this clone: Other DNA variants within this sample encode the same CDR3. The V and J genes are TRBV7-8 and TRBJ2-7, with D unresolved. The CDR3 extends over 14 amino acids. Trimming removed 5 bases from V and 0 bases from J, with 11 bases in between. In germline, CDR1 is SGHVS, CDR2 FQNEAQ. CDR3 in DNA: TGTGCCAGCAGCCCCCGCGAGAGCTCCTACGAGCAGTACTTC. This translates into CASSPRESSYEQYF.

This clone came up once. The chain couples TRBV2 to TRBJ1-4, with 10 bases fitting TRBD1. The CDR3 has 17 amino acids. The V gene end was trimmed by 5 bases and the J gene end by 3 bases; junction bases not matched to a gene: 9. Germline V lookup: CDR1 SNHLY, CDR2 FYNNEI. CDR3 nucleotide sequence: TGTGCCAGCAGTACCTGGACAGGGGGAGCGGCTAATGAAAAACTGTTTTTT. Protein: CASSTWTGGAANEKLFF. Complete variable domain (other parts from reference TRBV2 and TRBJ1-4): EPEVTQTPSHQVTQMGQEVILRCVPISNHLYFYWYRQILGQKVEFLVSFYNNEISEKSEIFDDQFSVERPDGSNFTLKIRSTKLEDSAMYFCASSTWTGGAANEKLFFGSGTQLSVL.

The CDR3: CASSPTGTAETQYF. CDR3 coding DNA: TGTGCCAGCAGCCCGACGGGGACAGCAGAGACCCAGTACTTC. The rearrangement joins TRBV11-3 to TRBJ2-5; 7 nucleotides line up with TRBD1. CDR1 and CDR2 from the germline V gene are SGHNT and YENEEA. V dropped 5 bases and J dropped 4; count of bases not matched to a gene: 7. CDR3 length equals 14 residues.

This chain joins TRBV5-8 and TRBJ1-1; TRBD1 matches 11 bases. The CDR3 loop spans 16 amino acids. Germline V gene data show CDR1 as SGHTS and CDR2 as YDEGEE. V trimming: 4 bases; J trimming: 1 base; junction bases outside the gene matches: 6. The CDR3 DNA follows: TGTGCCAGCAGCAGGGACAGGGGGTGGGGGAACACTGAAGCTTTCTTT. This sequence encodes CASSRDRGWGNTEAFF.

This sequence joins TRBV29-1 and TRBJ2-3; 11 positions agree with TRBD2. The CDR3 consists of 16 residues. From germline, CDR1 is SQVTM and CDR2 ANQGSEA. V trimming: 1 base; J trimming: 2 bases; junction bases outside the gene matches: 5. CDR3 in amino acids: CSVEGTSGFYTDTQYF. The DNA for the CDR3 is TGCAGCGTTGAAGGGACTAGCGGGTTTTACACAGATACGCAGTATTTT.

The chain couples TRBV19 to TRBJ2-1, with 9 bases lining up with TRBD2. Germline loops: CDR1 LNHDA, CDR2 SQIVND (reference sequence). CDR3 length: 13 amino acids. Trimming took 6 bases from V and 8 from J; bases not matched to a gene: 5. The CDR3 bases are TGTGCCAGTAGGGCGGGAGGGCAGGATGAGCAGTTCTTC. Translation gives CASRAGGQDEQFF.

J is TRBJ2-1 and V is TRBV5-6; 9 bases match TRBD2. V gave up 4 bases and J gave up 7 bases; unmatched junction bases: 15. The CDR3 has 17 residues. Germline-derived CDR1 and CDR2 are SGHDT and YYEEEE. In DNA form, the CDR3 reads TGTGCCAGCAGCCCACCCTGGTGGCGGGGGGGTGCAAATGAGCAGTTCTTC. Translation gives CASSPPWWRGGANEQFF.

The gene calls are TRBV7-6 and TRBJ2-1, with TRBD2 identical over 14 bases. CDR1 and CDR2 (germline): SGHVS, FNYEAQ. The CDR3 runs to 13 residues. The trim removed 4 bases at V and 14 bases at J, leaving 4 bases unmatched. CDR3 bases: TGTGCCAGCAGCTCGGGACTAGCGGGAGTTAAGTTCTTC. This encodes CASSSGLAGVKFF. Full variable domain (missing parts from reference TRBV7-6 and TRBJ2-1): GAGVSQSPRYKVTKRGQDVALRCDPISGHVSLYWYRQALGQGPEFLTYFNYEAQQDKSGLPNDRFSAERPEGSISTLTIQRTEQRDSAMYRCASSSGLAGVKFFGPGTRLTVL.

The table lists this clone with a few counts. The chain combines TRBV19 with TRBJ1-5; D unclear. V was trimmed by 9 bases and J by 3 bases, leaving 12 bases between them. The CDR3 extends over 13 amino acids. The germline V gene encodes CDR1 LNHDA and CDR2 SQIVND (reference sequence). The CDR3 is CASGWQVNQPQHF. The CDR3 DNA reads as TGTGCCAGCGGTTGGCAGGTCAATCAGCCCCAGCATTTT.

The genes are TRBV5-1 and TRBJ2-2; D remains ambiguous. This CDR3 contains 16 residues. Per the germline V gene, CDR1 is SGHRS and CDR2 is YFSETQ. V lost 1 base, J lost 0 bases, and 10 bases lay in between. CDR3 sequence: CASSLSLGSNTGELFF. CDR3 coding DNA: TGCGCCAGCAGCTTGAGTCTGGGCTCGAACACCGGGGAGCTGTTTTTT.

A single count supports this clone. The chain combines TRBV11-3 with TRBJ2-2, with 8 bases lining up with TRBD1. The CDR3 has 17 amino acids. V trimming: 5 bases; J trimming: 8 bases; junction bases outside the gene matches: 16. Germline CDR1 reads SGHNT; CDR2 reads YENEEA. The CDR3, as DNA: TGTGCCAGCAGCCCAGGAGGTTGGCAGGGGGCATCGGGGGAGCTGTTTTTT. Protein sequence: CASSPGGWQGASGELFF.

This clone has just one count. The rearrangement joins TRBV24-1 to TRBJ2-7; TRBD1 aligns across 9 bases. Germline V gene lookup returns CDR1 KGHDR and CDR2 SFDVKD. The CDR3 is 14 amino acids. With V trimmed by 4 bases and J by 7 bases, 7 bases remained unmatched. The CDR3 here is CATSENRGRREQYF. For the CDR3, the DNA is TGTGCCACCAGTGAAAACAGGGGGCGAAGAGAGCAGTACTTC.

This clone has just one count. This sequence joins TRBV11-2 and TRBJ1-4, with D possibly TRBD1 on 5 matching bases. The V end lost 3 bases, the J end lost 3 bases, and 17 bases lay between the germline ends. Germline CDR1 is SGHAT and CDR2 is FQNNGV. The CDR3 is made up of 17 amino acids. The CDR3 protein is CASSFYPPGFSNEKLFF. CDR3 sequence (DNA): TGTGCCAGCAGCTTTTACCCCCCAGGGTTCTCTAATGAAAAACTGTTTTTT.

The chain has TRBV15 and TRBJ1-6; D is unclear. CDR1 and CDR2 (germline): LNHNV, YYDKDF (reference sequence). V was pared by 5 bases and J by 8 bases, with 13 bases between. The CDR3 spans 14 residues. CDR3 in amino acids: CATSPEPEYSPLHF. The CDR3 nucleotides read TGTGCCACCAGCCCAGAACCGGAGTATTCACCCCTCCACTTT.

The rearrangement links TRBV6-2 or TRBV6-3 to TRBJ2-5; 10 bases map to TRBD2. Germline V gene sequence: CDR1 MNHEY, CDR2 SVGEGT. The CDR3 is 15 residues long. Losses at the gene ends were 4 bases for V and 5 bases for J; bases not matched to a gene: 7. Here the CDR3 reads CASSSLLAGLETQYF. The CDR3 nucleotides read TGTGCCAGCAGTTCATTACTAGCGGGACTGGAGACCCAGTACTTC.